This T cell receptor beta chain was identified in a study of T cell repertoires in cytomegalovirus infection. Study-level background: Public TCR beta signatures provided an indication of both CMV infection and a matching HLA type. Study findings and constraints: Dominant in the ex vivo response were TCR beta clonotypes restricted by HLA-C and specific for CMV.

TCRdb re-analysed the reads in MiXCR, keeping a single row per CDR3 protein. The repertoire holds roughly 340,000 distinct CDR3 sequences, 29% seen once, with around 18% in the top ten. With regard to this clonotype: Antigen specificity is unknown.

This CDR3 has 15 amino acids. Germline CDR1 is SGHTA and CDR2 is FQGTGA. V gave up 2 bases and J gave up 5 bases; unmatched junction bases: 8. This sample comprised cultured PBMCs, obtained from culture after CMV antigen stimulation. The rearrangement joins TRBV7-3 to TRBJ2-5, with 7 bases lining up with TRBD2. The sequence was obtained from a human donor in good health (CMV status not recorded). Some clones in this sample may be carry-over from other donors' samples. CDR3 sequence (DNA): TGTGCCAGCAGCTTAGCTAGCGGTAGAGGGGAGACCCAGTACTTC. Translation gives CASSLASGRGETQYF.